One sample yielded the 27 T cell receptor beta chains listed below, sequenced in a study of T cell changes during pregnancy in multiple sclerosis. The method was immunoSEQ multiplex PCR; TCRdb's version includes in-frame clones alone and lacks a portion of them. The sample has 50,000 or so clones, about 91% seen once. The input for sequencing was peripheral blood, taken after pregnancy. Every receptor here comes from a female donor in good health, enrolled as a control in a pregnancy study.

This chain connects TRBV28 to TRBJ2-1; perhaps TRBD2 as D (6 bases). This CDR3 has 15 amino acids. Germline V lookup: CDR1 MDHEN, CDR2 SYDVKM. Trimming took 6 bases from V and 10 from J, leaving 22 bases between them. The CDR3 DNA is TGTGCCAGCAGACCCCTCATAGCGGCGCTAGGAGAGCAGTTCTTC. Its protein is CASRPLIAALGEQFF.

The genes are TRBV28 and TRBJ1-1; possible D gene TRBD1, 6 bases. V was cut by 10 bases and J by 2 bases, with 11 bases left in between. The germline V gene has CDR1 MDHEN and CDR2 SYDVKM. There are 12 residues in the CDR3. CDR3 in amino acids: CAIGTLNTEAFF. Here the CDR3 DNA reads TGTGCCATCGGGACACTAAACACTGAAGCTTTCTTT.

Points on this clone: At one end, the junction sequence differs from germline, possibly due to a read error. The chain employs TRBV7-7 and TRBJ2-1; 8 nucleotides align to TRBD2. CDR1 and CDR2 from the germline V gene are SSHAT and FNYEAQ (reference sequence). This CDR3 is 15 amino acids long. For the CDR3, the DNA is TGTGCTAGCAGCTTCGGAGCGGGAGACGACAATGAGCAGTTCTTC. Its translation is CASSFGAGDDNEQFF.

This clone was observed a handful of times. The chain combines TRBV2 with TRBJ1-1, with no clear D. In germline, CDR1 is SNHLY, CDR2 FYNNEI. The CDR3 extends over 10 amino acids. With 9 bases removed from V and 5 bases from J, the gap between germline ends came to 7 bases. This CDR3 is CARGETEAFF. DNA for the CDR3: TGTGCCAGGGGAGAGACTGAAGCTTTCTTT.

The J gene is TRBJ2-1, the V gene TRBV19, with 10 bases fitting TRBD2. Trimming cost V 7 bases and J 4 bases; bases outside gene matches: 16. This CDR3 has 18 residues. Germline V gene lookup returns CDR1 LNHDA and CDR2 SQIVND (reference sequence). The CDR3: CASTIRTVRLAGYNEQFF. The CDR3 DNA reads as TGTGCCAGTACTATCCGGACGGTCCGACTAGCGGGTTACAATGAGCAGTTCTTC.

This sequence joins TRBV7-9 and TRBJ1-1, with 7 bases identical to TRBD1. Trimming removed 5 bases from V and 7 bases from J; junction bases left unmatched: 7. Germline lookup yields CDR1 SEHNR and CDR2 FQNEAQ (reference sequence). The CDR3 length is 13 residues. For the CDR3, the DNA is TGTGCCAGCAGCCTCGGGACAGCCCGTGAAGCTTTCTTT. It yields the protein CASSLGTAREAFF.

This clone was picked up a small number of times. This chain uses TRBV5-4 with TRBJ1-1; unclear D gene. The germline V gene has CDR1 SGHNT and CDR2 YYREEE (reference sequence). V was cut by 1 base and J by 4 bases, with 8 bases left in between. The CDR3 runs to 13 residues. The CDR3 loop is CASSLTGPTEAFF. The CDR3 coding sequence is TGTGCCAGCAGCTTGACGGGTCCCACTGAAGCTTTCTTT.

V gene TRBV9 combines with J gene TRBJ2-1; no definite D call. Trimming removed 0 bases from V and 0 bases from J, with 19 bases in between. CDR3 size: 19 residues. From germline, CDR1 is SGDLS and CDR2 YYNGEE. The CDR3 coding sequence is TGTGCCAGCAGCGTAGTCCCCCCAGATCCAGCTAGCTCCTACAATGAGCAGTTCTTC. It is translated as CASSVVPPDPASSYNEQFF.

The V and J genes are TRBV18 and TRBJ2-7; D perhaps matches TRBD2 (5 bases). The V end lost 6 bases, the J end lost 5 bases, and 20 bases lay between the germline ends. The germline V gene encodes CDR1 KGHSH and CDR2 LQKENI. The CDR3 consists of 15 residues. The CDR3, as DNA: TGTGCCAGCTCGCCTGATTGGGAGCGGAAGGACGAGCAGTACTTC. Protein product: CASSPDWERKDEQYF.

This chain uses TRBV7-7 with TRBJ2-2, with 9 bases identical to TRBD1. The CDR3 is made up of 15 amino acids. CDR1 is SSHAT, CDR2 FNYEAQ, per germline (reference sequence). The V segment lost 3 bases and the J segment 5 bases; nucleotides outside the gene matches: 4. In nucleotides, the CDR3 is TGTGCCAGCAGCTTCCGGACAGGGGTTACCGGGGAGCTGTTTTTT. Translation gives CASSFRTGVTGELFF. Looking up the rest from reference TRBV7-7 and TRBJ2-2 gives the full variable domain: GAGVSQSPRYKVTKRGQDVTLRCDPISSHATLYWYQQALGQGPEFLTYFNYEAQPDKSGLPSDRFSAERPEGSISTLTIQRTEQRDSAMYRCASSFRTGVTGELFFGEGSRLTVL.

This rearrangement joins TRBV9 to TRBJ2-1, with 13 bases lining up with TRBD2. The junction had 12 bases not matched to a gene; V was cut back by 2 bases and J by 7 bases. Germline CDR1 is SGDLS and CDR2 is YYNGEE. The CDR3 has 18 residues. CDR3 residues: CASSVNPGTSGTFNEQFF. In DNA form, the CDR3 reads TGTGCCAGCAGCGTCAACCCCGGGACTAGCGGGACGTTTAATGAGCAGTTCTTC. Looking up the rest from reference TRBV9 and TRBJ2-1 gives the full variable domain: DSGVTQTPKHLITATGQRVTLRCSPRSGDLSVYWYQQSLDQGLQFLIQYYNGEERAKGNILERFSAQQFPDLHSELNLSSLELGDSALYFCASSVNPGTSGTFNEQFFGPGTRLTVL.

The chain combines TRBV18 with TRBJ2-3, with TRBD2 as a possible D gene (6 bases). The CDR3 spans 17 residues. V lost 0 bases and J lost 1, with 14 bases in between. CDR1 is KGHSH and CDR2 is LQKENI in the germline V gene. CDR3 DNA sequence: TGTGCCAGCTCACCACCCGCGCTAGCGCGGGGCACAGATACGCAGTATTTT. It encodes CASSPPALARGTDTQYF.

The chain carries TRBV30 and TRBJ2-3, with D maybe TRBD2 (7 bases). Per the germline V gene, CDR1 is GTSNPN and CDR2 is SVGIG (reference sequence). V dropped 0 bases and J dropped 3 bases, with 10 bases sitting between them. This CDR3 is built from 14 residues. The CDR3 here is CAWSVGGGTDTQYF. In nucleotides, the CDR3 is TGTGCCTGGAGTGTAGGGGGGGGTACAGATACGCAGTATTTT.

The chain joins TRBV2 to TRBJ2-3, with 11 bases that match TRBD2. Germline V CDR1 and CDR2: SNHLY, FYNNEI. Germline trimming cut 7 bases from V and 7 bases from J; bases unmatched to any gene: 10. The length of the CDR3 is 15 residues. The CDR3 bases are TGTGCCAGCACTATCCCTAGCGGGGGGCTTAATACGCAGTATTTT. It translates to CASTIPSGGLNTQYF.

This chain uses TRBV5-1 with TRBJ2-5, with D perhaps TRBD1 (6 bases). Deletions cut 0 bases from V and 4 bases from J, with 16 bases between. The CDR3 spans 16 residues. Germline CDR1 is SGHRS and CDR2 is YFSETQ. CDR3 DNA: TGCGCCAGCAGCTTGGAAGGGGCCAGGGGCCCAGAGACCCAGTACTTC. Amino acid sequence: CASSLEGARGPETQYF.

The chain is built from TRBV15 and TRBJ2-5; the D is unclear. With 0 bases removed from V and 2 bases from J, the gap between germline ends came to 7 bases. This CDR3 is 14 amino acids long. The germline gives CDR1 LNHNV, CDR2 YYDKDF (reference sequence). This chain's CDR3 is CATSRDRQQETQYF. The CDR3 DNA is TGTGCCACCAGCAGAGATCGCCAGCAAGAGACCCAGTACTTC.

The chain combines TRBV12-5 with TRBJ2-3; a weak D match, TRBD1 (6 bases). Germline loops: CDR1 LGHNT, CDR2 FRNRAP. Trimming stripped 6 bases from V and 4 bases from J, with 26 bases between. The CDR3 has 18 residues. The CDR3 region is CASGSPPTGGAQADTQYF. Here the CDR3 DNA reads TGTGCTAGTGGCTCTCCCCCTACTGGGGGCGCACAGGCAGATACGCAGTATTTT.

The table lists this clone with a count of one. The chain joins TRBV14 to TRBJ1-2; 8 bases map to TRBD1. This CDR3 spans 15 amino acids. The germline CDR1 and CDR2 sequences are SGHDN and FVKESK. V dropped 1 base and J dropped 6; count of bases not matched to a gene: 7. In DNA, the CDR3 is TGTGCCAGCAGCCAAGCCGGACAGGGTAGAGATGGCTACACCTTC. Translated, it gives CASSQAGQGRDGYTF.

The V gene is TRBV5-8, the J gene TRBJ1-2; D uncertain. Germline V lookup: CDR1 SGHTS, CDR2 YDEGEE. The CDR3 spans 12 residues. V dropped 4 bases and J dropped 2 bases, with 6 bases sitting between them. In DNA, the CDR3 is TGTGCCAGCAGCCCCACAAACTATGGCTACACCTTC. It specifies CASSPTNYGYTF. The full variable domain, its missing parts supplied by reference TRBV5-8 and TRBJ1-2, is EAGVTQSPTHLIKTRGQQATLRCSPISGHTSVYWYQQALGLGLQFLLWYDEGEERNRGNFPPRFSGRQFPNYSSELNVNALELEDSALYLCASSPTNYGYTFGSGTRLTVV.

The chain carries TRBV7-2 and TRBJ1-2; possibly TRBD1 for D (5 bases). CDR3 length: 14 residues. Trimming took off 5 bases at V and 2 bases at J, with 12 bases between the two ends. Germline V gives CDR1 SGHTA, CDR2 FQGNSA. The CDR3 protein is CASSPLDRNYGYTF. The CDR3 coding sequence is TGTGCCAGCAGCCCGCTCGACAGAAACTATGGCTACACCTTC.

The chain joins TRBV2 to TRBJ1-2; D remains unclear. The germline V gene encodes CDR1 SNHLY and CDR2 FYNNEI. The CDR3 is 14 amino acids. The V end was cut by 4 bases, the J end by 6 bases, with 15 bases between. The chain's CDR3 is CASSVLVEGNGYTF. As DNA, the CDR3 is TGTGCCAGCAGTGTGTTGGTGGAGGGAAATGGCTACACCTTC.

This chain links TRBV6-1 with TRBJ1-3; D is ambiguous. V shed 4 bases and J shed 4 bases, with 14 bases lying between them. This CDR3 has 15 residues. Germline CDR1 reads MNHNS; CDR2 reads SASEGT. The CDR3 protein is CASSAEEGSGNTIYF. The CDR3 region has the DNA TGTGCCAGCAGTGCGGAGGAGGGCTCCGGAAACACCATATATTTT.

This rearrangement joins TRBV5-1 to TRBJ2-2; 7 bases agree with TRBD1. The V gene end was trimmed by 0 bases and the J gene end by 5 bases; junction bases not matched to a gene: 7. Germline lookup yields CDR1 SGHRS and CDR2 YFSETQ. This CDR3 has 16 amino acids. CDR3 protein: CASSLESGGRTGELFF. The CDR3 DNA sequence: TGCGCCAGCAGCTTGGAGTCAGGGGGTCGAACCGGGGAGCTGTTTTTT.

CDR3 nucleotides: TGTGCCAGTAGTGCCTACTCTGGAAACACCATATATTTT. As protein: CASSAYSGNTIYF. The chain has TRBV19 and TRBJ1-3; D is unresolved. Trimming cost V 5 bases and J 0 bases, with 5 bases left between them. The germline V gene has CDR1 LNHDA and CDR2 SQIVND (reference sequence). CDR3 size: 13 residues.

This clone was counted only a few times. The V gene is TRBV19, the J gene TRBJ2-3, with D possibly being TRBD1 (5 bases). Germline CDR1 reads LNHDA; CDR2 reads SQIVND (reference sequence). The CDR3 has 13 amino acids. V lost 6 bases to trimming and J lost 2 bases, with 9 bases between them. The CDR3: CASSDRFTDTQYF. The CDR3 nucleotides are TGTGCCAGTAGCGACAGATTCACAGATACGCAGTATTTT.

The chain joins TRBV7-9 to TRBJ2-3; D is unresolved. V lost 2 bases, J lost 2 bases, and 2 bases lay in between. The CDR3 spans 12 residues. Germline CDR1 SEHNR, CDR2 FQNEAQ (reference sequence). The CDR3 DNA is TGTGCCAGCAGCTTATACACAGATACGCAGTATTTT. Amino acids: CASSLYTDTQYF.

The rearrangement links TRBV28 to TRBJ1-2, with 11 nucleotides matching TRBD1. The CDR3 consists of 13 residues. Per the germline V gene, CDR1 is MDHEN and CDR2 is SYDVKM. V gave up 5 bases and J gave up 8 bases; unmatched junction bases: 4. The CDR3, as DNA: TGTGCCAGCAGTCGGACAGGGGGCGTGGGCTACACCTTC. Its translation is CASSRTGGVGYTF.